One sample yielded the 18 T cell receptor beta chains listed below, sequenced in a study of cytomegalovirus exposure and HLA in healthy donors. Assay: immunoSEQ multiplex PCR; the TCRdb copy retains only in-frame clones and omits some. The table lists tens of thousands of clones, over 80% of them singletons. Sequencing input: PBMCs. All receptors come from a man aged 25-45 years in good health and CMV-seronegative.

This chain links TRBV29-1 with TRBJ1-2; 8 positions match TRBD1. This CDR3 region has 12 residues. CDR1 SQVTM and CDR2 ANQGSEA come from the germline V gene. With 7 bases clipped from V and 3 bases from J, the junction kept 4 bases outside the gene matches. Written as DNA, the CDR3 is TGCAGCGCTCTGGACAGGGACTATGGCTACACCTTC. Amino acid sequence: CSALDRDYGYTF.

The chain joins TRBV18 to TRBJ1-1; 7 bases align to TRBD1. The V gene end was trimmed by 4 bases and the J gene end by 5 bases; junction bases not matched to a gene: 7. Looked up from germline, CDR1 is KGHSH and CDR2 is LQKENI. CDR3 size: 14 residues. CDR3 sequence reads: CASSLGQTRTEAFF. The CDR3 DNA reads TGTGCCAGCTCACTGGGACAGACGAGGACTGAAGCTTTCTTT. Filled out from reference TRBV18 and TRBJ1-1, the complete variable domain reads NAGVMQNPRHLVRRRGQEARLRCSPMKGHSHVYWYRQLPEEGLKFMVYLQKENIIDESGMPKERFSAEFPKEGPSILRIQQVVRGDSAAYFCASSLGQTRTEAFFGQGTRLTVV.

In its sample, this clone is medium-sized. This chain joins TRBV28 and TRBJ1-1; possibly TRBD1 for D (5 bases). V lost 7 bases to trimming and J lost 3 bases, with 15 bases between them. Germline CDR1 MDHEN, CDR2 SYDVKM. CDR3 length equals 14 residues. CDR3 region: CASTLSYRYTEAFF. The CDR3 bases are TGTGCCAGCACCCTATCCTACAGGTACACTGAAGCTTTCTTT. The whole variable domain, remainder taken from reference TRBV28 and TRBJ1-1, is DVKVTQSSRYLVKRTGEKVFLECVQDMDHENMFWYRQDPGLGLRLIYFSYDVKMKEKGDIPEGYSVSREKKERFSLILESASTNQTSMYLCASTLSYRYTEAFFGQGTRLTVV.

This clone was recorded once. The V call is TRBV5-4, the J call TRBJ1-4, with TRBD1 matching over 9 bases. The length of the CDR3 is 14 residues. Per the germline V gene, CDR1 is SGHNT and CDR2 is YYREEE (reference sequence). Trimming cost V 2 bases and J 7 bases; bases outside gene matches: 3. CDR3 loop: CASSLQGAGEKLFF. In nucleotides, the CDR3 is TGTGCCAGCAGCTTACAGGGGGCGGGTGAAAAACTGTTTTTT.

The table lists this clone with a count of one. The J gene is TRBJ2-7, the V gene TRBV4-3; possible D gene TRBD2, 6 bases. CDR1 is LGHNA and CDR2 is YSLEER in the germline V gene. The V and J ends lost 0 bases and 3 bases respectively, with 12 bases between them. The CDR3 covers 15 residues. DNA of the CDR3: TGCGCCAGCAGCCAAGATGGGACTCCCGACTACGAGCAGTACTTC. Its translation is CASSQDGTPDYEQYF.

The V and J genes are TRBV30 and TRBJ1-2; possible D gene TRBD1, 5 bases. Trimming pared 1 base from V and 7 bases from J, leaving 10 bases between. Germline CDR1 and CDR2: GTSNPN and SVGIG (reference sequence). This CDR3 has 12 residues. The CDR3 loop reads CAWSARGVGYTF. The CDR3 DNA follows: TGTGCCTGGAGTGCCCGGGGGGTTGGCTACACCTTC.

V usage is TRBV5-1 and J usage is TRBJ1-2; D is unclear. Looked up from germline, CDR1 is SGHRS and CDR2 is YFSETQ. V lost 0 bases and J lost 0, with 9 bases in between. The CDR3 runs to 15 residues. CDR3 loop: CASSLGFSANYGYTF. CDR3 nucleotides: TGCGCCAGCAGCTTGGGGTTTAGTGCTAACTATGGCTACACCTTC.

V usage is TRBV5-1 and J usage is TRBJ1-5; 7 positions match TRBD1. Germline-derived CDR1 and CDR2 are SGHRS and YFSETQ. The CDR3 is made up of 15 amino acids. V lost 5 bases and J lost 1; bases outside the gene matches: 6. The CDR3: CASSLQGLSNQPQHF. The CDR3 DNA is TGCGCCAGCAGTTTACAGGGGTTAAGCAATCAGCCCCAGCATTTT.

This chain links TRBV4-3 with TRBJ1-2; D call uncertain. Germline assignment: CDR1 LGHNA and CDR2 YSLEER. The CDR3 is made up of 14 amino acids. The V end was cut by 4 bases, the J end by 5 bases, with 14 bases between. CDR3 loop: CASSLAQTGYGYTF. The CDR3 nucleotides read TGCGCCAGCAGCCTCGCTCAGACGGGATATGGCTACACCTTC.

This clone was detected only once. This sequence joins TRBV29-1 and TRBJ2-2; 7 bases agree with TRBD1. CDR3 length: 14 amino acids. CDR1 and CDR2 from the germline V gene are SQVTM and ANQGSEA. After removal of 3 bases from V and 4 bases from J, the junction contained 5 bases not matched to a gene. The CDR3 loop is CSVDFRGSTGELFF. The CDR3 DNA reads as TGCAGCGTTGATTTCAGGGGGAGCACCGGGGAGCTGTTTTTT.

The J gene is TRBJ2-4, the V gene TRBV5-1; 8 bases are shared with TRBD1. After removal of 1 base from V and 8 bases from J, the junction contained 5 bases not matched to a gene. This CDR3 is 14 amino acids long. CDR1 and CDR2 (germline): SGHRS, YFSETQ. CDR3 region: CASSLIRGQDIQYF. CDR3 sequence (DNA): TGCGCCAGCAGCTTGATCAGGGGGCAGGACATTCAGTACTTC.

The CDR3 region has the DNA TGTGCCAGCAGCGGGGGGCCTACGGTGAACACTGAAGCTTTCTTT. It codes for CASSGGPTVNTEAFF. The V call is TRBV9, the J call TRBJ1-1; D perhaps matches TRBD1 (6 bases). The CDR3 runs 15 residues. CDR1 is SGDLS, CDR2 YYNGEE, per germline. The V end was cut by 3 bases, the J end by 0 bases, with 12 bases between.

The CDR3 reads CASSDGLAQETQYF. CDR3 coding DNA: TGCGCCAGCAGCGATGGACTAGCACAAGAGACCCAGTACTTC. This rearrangement joins TRBV5-1 to TRBJ2-5; 8 bases agree with TRBD2. Germline V gene sequence: CDR1 SGHRS, CDR2 YFSETQ. This CDR3 region has 14 residues. Losses at the gene ends were 4 bases for V and 2 bases for J; bases not matched to a gene: 4.

This chain links TRBV7-9 with TRBJ1-6, with TRBD1 identical over 9 bases. This CDR3 has 17 amino acids. The V gene's germline CDR1 is SEHNR and CDR2 FQNEAQ (reference sequence). V shed 5 bases, J shed 4 bases, and the junction held 9 bases outside the gene matches. The CDR3 bases are TGTGCCAGCAGCCTAGGACAGGGGAGGGGTTATAATTCACCCCTCCACTTT. As protein: CASSLGQGRGYNSPLHF. Together with reference TRBV7-9 and TRBJ1-6, the CDR3 gives the full variable domain: DTGVSQNPRHKITKRGQNVTFRCDPISEHNRLYWYRQTLGQGPEFLTYFQNEAQLEKSRLLSDRFSAERPKGSFSTLEIQRTEQGDSAMYLCASSLGQGRGYNSPLHFGNGTRLTVT.

The chain joins TRBV19 to TRBJ1-1; 7 positions agree with TRBD1. CDR3 length: 15 residues. In germline, CDR1 is LNHDA, CDR2 SQIVND (reference sequence). Trimming at V came to 3 bases and at J to 0 bases, leaving 4 bases not matched to a gene. The CDR3 here is CASSMGTVMNTEAFF. CDR3 coding DNA: TGTGCCAGTAGTATGGGGACAGTGATGAACACTGAAGCTTTCTTT.

For this clone: At one boundary the junction diverges from the germline segment, which might be a read error. The CDR3 nucleotides read TGTGCCAGCAGCCCTGGGGTTACCGGGAGAATGGTTTTT. It translates to CASSPGVTGRMVF. The chain employs TRBV7-9 and TRBJ2-2, with a possible D match to TRBD2 (6 bases). There are 13 residues in the CDR3. Germline loops: CDR1 SEHNR, CDR2 FQNEAQ (reference sequence).

V and J are TRBV30 and TRBJ1-6, with TRBD1 matching over 7 bases. Germline CDR1 and CDR2: GTSNPN and SVGIG (reference sequence). Losses at the gene ends were 5 bases for V and 6 bases for J; bases not matched to a gene: 4. CDR3 size: 13 residues. As DNA, the CDR3 is TGTGCCTGGGCAGGGGGTGCTAATTCACCCCTCCACTTT. It codes for CAWAGGANSPLHF.

The chain carries TRBV7-2 and TRBJ1-5; 7 bases agree with TRBD1. Germline-derived CDR1 and CDR2 are SGHTA and FQGNSA. The CDR3 totals 16 residues. With 4 bases clipped from V and 0 bases from J, the junction kept 6 bases outside the gene matches. CDR3 coding DNA: TGTGCCAGCAGCTCTTACAGGGGACCTAGCAATCAGCCCCAGCATTTT. This encodes CASSSYRGPSNQPQHF. Full variable domain (missing parts from reference TRBV7-2 and TRBJ1-5): GAGVSQSPSNKVTEKGKDVELRCDPISGHTALYWYRQSLGQGLEFLIYFQGNSAPDKSGLPSDRFSAERTGGSVSTLTIQRTQQEDSAVYLCASSSYRGPSNQPQHFGDGTRLSIL.